This record covers a single T cell receptor (beta chain). The table came from immunoSEQ multiplex PCR; TCRdb's copy has only in-frame clones and leaves some out. The profile shows 200,000 or so clones, just over 70% of them singletons. The sample originates from a study of cytotoxic CD8 clonotypes in ibrutinib-treated CLL. Trimming took 0 bases from V and 1 from J; bases not matched to a gene: 4. This CDR3 comprises 17 residues. The V gene's germline CDR1 is SGHAT and CDR2 FQNNGV. The sequences come from PBMCs, collected after 12 months of ibrutinib treatment. The J gene is TRBJ2-2, the V gene TRBV11-2, with TRBD2 matching over 8 bases. The receptor comes from a human donor with chronic lymphocytic leukemia. The CDR3 sequence is CASSLDRLAGNTGELFF. The CDR3 DNA follows: TGTGCCAGCAGCTTAGATCGGCTAGCGGGGAACACCGGGGAGCTGTTTTTT.